This entry lists 21 T cell receptor beta chains sequenced from one sample in a study of T cell repertoires in cytomegalovirus infection. TCRdb analysed the reads with MiXCR anew, one entry per CDR3 protein. The sample has around 170,000 distinct CDR3 sequences; 17% are singletons. The specimen was CD8+ T cells from PBMCs. These receptors came from a human donor in good health (CMV status not recorded). Some clones in this sample may be carry-over from other donors' samples.

The chain links TRBV5-5 to TRBJ1-5; no reliable D call. The CDR3 extends over 13 amino acids. With 0 bases removed from V and 11 bases from J, the gap between germline ends came to 12 bases. Looked up from germline, CDR1 is SGHKS and CDR2 is YYEKEE (reference sequence). The CDR3 DNA follows: TGTGCCAGCAGCTTGGCCCAGGAGTCGGCCCAGCATTTT. Residues: CASSLAQESAQHF.

This sequence joins TRBV19 and TRBJ2-1, with TRBD1 matching over 11 bases. The CDR3 runs to 15 residues. Germline V lookup: CDR1 LNHDA, CDR2 SQIVND (reference sequence). V was pared by 3 bases and J by 7 bases, with 5 bases of the junction left unmatched. The DNA for the CDR3 is TGTGCCAGTAGTATGTGGGGGACAGGGGGGAATGAGCAGTTCTTC. Encoded protein: CASSMWGTGGNEQFF.

The V and J genes are TRBV6-2 or TRBV6-3 and TRBJ2-3, with D perhaps TRBD1 (5 bases). CDR3 length: 13 residues. The V gene lost 6 bases and the J gene lost 6 bases, with 13 bases spanning the gap. The V gene's germline CDR1 is MNHEY and CDR2 SVGEGT. The DNA of the CDR3 is TGTGCCAGCAGCAACAGGAACTGGGATACGCAGTATTTT. This encodes CASSNRNWDTQYF.

This clonotype appeared a few times. This chain links TRBV7-9 with TRBJ2-1; 8 bases fit TRBD1. This CDR3 region has 15 residues. Germline trimming cut 8 bases from V and 7 bases from J; bases unmatched to any gene: 13. Per germline, CDR1 SEHNR and CDR2 FQNEAQ (reference sequence). The CDR3 here is CASSITGTGGNEQFF. The CDR3 DNA reads TGTGCCAGCTCGATAACCGGGACAGGTGGGAATGAGCAGTTCTTC. The full variable domain, completed using reference TRBV7-9 and TRBJ2-1, is DTGVSQNPRHKITKRGQNVTFRCDPISEHNRLYWYRQTLGQGPEFLTYFQNEAQLEKSRLLSDRFSAERPKGSFSTLEIQRTEQGDSAMYLCASSITGTGGNEQFFGPGTRLTVL.

This clonotype was counted at least ten times. This chain connects TRBV2 to TRBJ1-1; D unclear. Germline V lookup: CDR1 SNHLY, CDR2 FYNNEI. CDR3 length: 14 amino acids. V shed 6 bases and J shed 1 base, with 12 bases lying between them. The DNA of the CDR3 is TGTGCCAGCAGCCGAACCCCAGGGAACACTGAAGCTTTCTTT. Protein product: CASSRTPGNTEAFF.

The J gene is TRBJ1-4, the V gene TRBV29-1; a weak D match, TRBD1 (6 bases). CDR3 length equals 15 residues. Trimming removed 6 bases at V and 5 bases at J, with 19 bases between. Germline assignment: CDR1 SQVTM and CDR2 ANQGSEA. CDR3 in amino acids: CSVEFSGTMNEKLFF. DNA for the CDR3: TGCAGCGTGGAATTTTCCGGGACAATGAATGAAAAACTGTTTTTT.

The V and J genes are TRBV7-2 and TRBJ2-3; possible D gene TRBD2, 5 bases. CDR1 and CDR2 from the germline V gene are SGHTA and FQGNSA. The CDR3 has 14 amino acids. V was trimmed by 5 bases and J by 2 bases, leaving 11 bases between them. The CDR3 DNA sequence: TGTGCCAGCAGCCTAGAGGGCCCCACAGATACGCAGTATTTT. Translation: CASSLEGPTDTQYF.

A few counts support this clonotype. V is TRBV6-5 and J is TRBJ2-1; the match to TRBD2 covers 12 bases. The germline V gene has CDR1 MNHEY and CDR2 SVGAGI. CDR3 length: 20 amino acids. V was clipped by 2 bases and J by 6 bases; unmatched bases: 17. The CDR3 DNA reads as TGTGCCAGCAGTTACGAAGGACTAGCGGGACCACACATCAGGGGCAATGAGCAGTTCTTC. It specifies CASSYEGLAGPHIRGNEQFF.

The CDR3 nucleotides are TGTGCCAGCAGTTACGGACTACCGAACACTGAAGCTTTCTTT. Protein: CASSYGLPNTEAFF. This chain links TRBV6-2 or TRBV6-3 with TRBJ1-1; D uncertain. This CDR3 region has 14 residues. Germline V CDR1 and CDR2: MNHEY, SVGEGT. The ends were cut back, 2 bases at V and 1 base at J, with 8 bases in the middle.

This clonotype was seen a few times. The chain recombines TRBV4-3 with TRBJ1-1, with 11 bases matching TRBD1. The CDR3 is 17 residues long. CDR1 is LGHNA and CDR2 is YSLEER in the germline V gene. V gave up 0 bases and J gave up 0 bases; unmatched junction bases: 3. The CDR3 reads CASSQDGTGGMNTEAFF. The CDR3 DNA follows: TGCGCCAGCAGCCAAGACGGGACAGGGGGGATGAACACTGAAGCTTTCTTT.

There are a few counts of this clonotype. This chain links TRBV14 with TRBJ2-7, with D perhaps matching TRBD1 (6 bases). The CDR3 is made up of 16 amino acids. V lost 0 bases, J lost 4 bases, and 16 bases lay in between. CDR1 and CDR2 (germline): SGHDN, FVKESK. CDR3 sequence reads: CASSQDRGSGDYEQYF. The DNA of the CDR3 is TGTGCCAGCAGCCAAGATCGAGGGTCAGGGGATTACGAGCAGTACTTC.

The chain employs TRBV3-1 and TRBJ2-1, with D maybe TRBD1 (5 bases). There are 12 residues in the CDR3. CDR1 and CDR2 from the germline V gene are LGHDT and YNNKEL (reference sequence). The ends were cut back, 8 bases at V and 13 bases at J, with 18 bases in the middle. This CDR3 is CASGLPERGQFF. The CDR3 coding sequence is TGTGCCAGCGGGTTACCAGAAAGGGGTCAGTTCTTC.

This chain links TRBV20-1 with TRBJ2-1; 8 bases line up with TRBD1. This CDR3 spans 13 amino acids. Germline-derived CDR1 and CDR2 are DFQATT and SNEGSKA (reference sequence). The trim removed 3 bases at V and 6 bases at J, leaving 4 bases unmatched. The CDR3 DNA reads as TGCAGTGCTAGGTCGGACAGGGTCAATGAGCAGTTCTTC. It codes for CSARSDRVNEQFF.

The genes are TRBV15 and TRBJ2-7; 9 nucleotides match TRBD1. J was trimmed by 5 bases and V by 3 bases; bases with no gene match: 2. The CDR3 consists of 13 residues. CDR1 and CDR2 (germline): LNHNV, YYDKDF (reference sequence). CDR3 bases: TGTGCCACCAGCAGGGGACAGGGTAACGAGCAGTACTTC. It is translated as CATSRGQGNEQYF.

The CDR3 is CASSLGGGVREQYF. The CDR3 DNA follows: TGTGCCAGCAGCTTGGGAGGGGGGGTACGTGAGCAGTACTTC. The chain recombines TRBV7-9 with TRBJ2-7; possible D gene TRBD2, 7 bases. The CDR3 has 14 residues. The V end lost 3 bases, the J end lost 7 bases, and 16 bases lay between the germline ends. Germline V gene sequence: CDR1 SEHNR, CDR2 FQNEAQ (reference sequence).

This clonotype appeared a few times. The chain employs TRBV6-2 or TRBV6-3 and TRBJ2-7; 9 nucleotides match TRBD1. Germline V lookup: CDR1 MNHEY, CDR2 SVGEGT. Trimming cost V 6 bases and J 3 bases; bases outside gene matches: 15. The CDR3 extends over 17 amino acids. CDR3 nucleotides: TGTGCCAGCAGCCCTACACCAATGGACAGGGGCCGCTACGAGCAGTACTTC. Protein product: CASSPTPMDRGRYEQYF.

This chain connects TRBV7-2 to TRBJ1-1; TRBD1 is a possible D gene (6 bases). V lost 3 bases and J lost 1, with 12 bases in between. The CDR3 contains 15 residues. Per the germline V gene, CDR1 is SGHTA and CDR2 is FQGNSA. The CDR3 sequence: CASSFPGHENTEAFF. CDR3 nucleotide sequence: TGTGCCAGCAGCTTCCCGGGACATGAGAACACTGAAGCTTTCTTT.

This clonotype has just a few counts. The chain recombines TRBV4-3 with TRBJ2-1; tentative D call: TRBD2 (6 bases). This CDR3 has 12 residues. Germline V gene lookup returns CDR1 LGHNA and CDR2 YSLEER. V lost 4 bases and J 9 bases, leaving 10 bases between the germline ends. CDR3 nucleotide sequence: TGCGCCAGCAGCCCCGGGGGAGGTGAGCAGTTCTTC. Encoded protein: CASSPGGGEQFF.

This clonotype was seen just once. The chain carries TRBV6-6 and TRBJ2-7, with TRBD2 matching over 13 bases. V lost 6 bases and J lost 6; bases outside the gene matches: 8. This CDR3 has 15 residues. The germline CDR1 and CDR2 sequences are MNHNY and SVGAGI (reference sequence). For the CDR3, the DNA is TGTGCCAGCAGGCCCTGGACTAGCGGGAGTGTCGAGCAGTACTTC. This translates into CASRPWTSGSVEQYF.

This chain uses TRBV4-1 with TRBJ1-2; 9 bases align to TRBD1. The germline gives CDR1 MGHRA, CDR2 YSYEKL. The CDR3 length is 16 residues. V lost 6 bases and J lost 3; bases outside the gene matches: 11. CDR3 nucleotides: TGCGCCAGCAGGGGACCGAGGGGGACAGGGCACTATGGCTACACCTTC. Protein product: CASRGPRGTGHYGYTF.

V is TRBV11-2 and J is TRBJ1-1; no firm D call. Germline V CDR1 and CDR2: SGHAT, FQNNGV. The CDR3 spans 14 residues. V was clipped by 3 bases and J by 1 base, with 9 bases between them. The CDR3 is CASSFNAGNTEAFF. CDR3 nucleotide sequence: TGTGCCAGCAGCTTCAACGCGGGGAACACTGAAGCTTTCTTT. Full variable domain (missing parts from reference TRBV11-2 and TRBJ1-1): EAGVAQSPRYKIIEKRQSVAFWCNPISGHATLYWYQQILGQGPKLLIQFQNNGVVDDSQLPKDRFSAERLKGVDSTLKIQPAKLEDSAVYLCASSFNAGNTEAFFGQGTRLTVV.